This TCR beta chain was retrieved from a study of blood T cell repertoires in COVID-19. Study overall: The United States, Italy and Spain were the sources of the acute and convalescent COVID-19 samples. Sources were T cells, B-cell-depleted T cells, or PBMCs; the material itself was cDNA or gDNA.

In the original analysis: Reference gene primer amplification in the assay estimated nucleated cell counts. Profiling relied on immunoSEQ multiplex PCR, and the TCRdb table lists in-frame clones only, not all of them. Clone size and the V and J calls come from that table; the DNA yielded D and trimming. The sample carries more than 150,000 clones, less than 90% recorded once. Sequencing was carried out using peripheral blood. This TCR derives from a woman between 65 and 79 years old with acute or convalescent COVID-19.

CDR3 in amino acids: CASSYRVYNSPLHF. DNA of the CDR3: TGTGCCAGCAGTTACAGGGTGTATAATTCACCCCTCCACTTT. The J gene is TRBJ1-6, the V gene TRBV28; maybe TRBD1 (6 bases). The CDR3 is 14 amino acids. V was pared by 4 bases and J by 4 bases, with 8 bases between. Germline CDR1 MDHEN, CDR2 SYDVKM.